This T cell receptor beta chain stems from a study of CD8 T cells in ankylosing spondylitis. Germline loops: CDR1 MNHEY, CDR2 SMNVEV (reference sequence). Deletions cut 2 bases from V and 4 bases from J, with 14 bases between. There are 15 residues in the CDR3. It was by quantitative 5'-RACE with molecular barcodes that TCR beta libraries were made. TCRdb redid the calling of the 5' RACE reads with MiXCR, one entry per CDR3 protein. The sample has some 840,000 distinct CDR3 sequences, about 10% seen once. To note about this clonotype: What it binds is unknown.

Findings and limits, study-wide: As reported, disease-linked clones showed significant enrichment in matched ankylosing spondylitis synovial fluid. Some of these motif variants have turned up before, in reports on reactive arthritis synovial fluid and blood. A motif of under ten highly homologous TCR beta variants was seen as apparently characteristic of ankylosing spondylitis blood. Relatively scarce in peripheral blood, disease-linked clones were CD8+.

This clonotype originated in a male donor with ankylosing spondylitis. This chain joins TRBV27 and TRBJ1-1; D is possibly TRBD1 (5 bases). The sample taken for sequencing was blood, either unsorted or a sorted T cell fraction (not recorded which). CDR3 DNA: TGTGCCAGCAGTTTACGGGGGGTGGGGGGCACTGAAGCTTTCTTT. Amino acid sequence: CASSLRGVGGTEAFF.